This T cell receptor beta chain was documented in a study of OX40 agonist ivuxolimab in advanced cancers. TCRdb's copy holds only in-frame clones and misses some; the assay was immunoSEQ multiplex PCR. The data contain tens of thousands of clones, over 80% of them singletons. Germline V gene sequence: CDR1 MRHNA, CDR2 SNTAGT. Deletions cut 6 bases from V and 0 bases from J, with 8 bases between. The CDR3 has 13 amino acids. This specimen was CD4+ or CD8+ T cells sorted from blood, taken in a trial of the OX40 agonist ivuxolimab. The J gene is TRBJ1-2, the V gene TRBV6-4, with D maybe TRBD1 (6 bases). This receptor was taken from an adult with an advanced solid tumor such as melanoma, head and neck, liver or kidney cancer. The CDR3 sequence: CASRGGTNYGYTF. CDR3 DNA sequence: TGTGCCAGCAGAGGGGGTACTAACTATGGCTACACCTTC.